This T cell receptor (beta chain) came from a study of T cells in Graves' hyperthyroidism and ophthalmopathy. Study-level information: Blood from the periphery was taken at initial diagnosis, before any treatment. Study findings and constraints: Blood also held most thyroid clonotypes expanded beyond 0.001. Model predictions of ophthalmopathy came a median 6.5 months before onset.

In this sample, this clonotype turned up many times. Its antigen is currently unknown. Ophthalmopathy cases scored 3 or more on the Clinical Activity Score and 4 or more on NOSPECS grade, with duration below 3 months. V was cut by 2 bases and J by 3 bases, with 25 bases left in between. The CDR3 extends over 19 amino acids. Germline V gene data show CDR1 as SGHDN and CDR2 as FVKESK. The CDR3 regions of TCR beta were amplified from RNA transcripts. Primed by the HTBI set, a first-round RT-PCR was run on the TCR CDR3. MiXCR, applied by TCRdb to the multiplex PCR reads, yields one record per CDR3 protein. Seen here are hundreds of thousands of distinct CDR3 sequences, more than 14% observed once, and the top ten hold roughly an eighth.

This receptor was identified in a woman in her forties or fifties with Graves' ophthalmopathy. V is TRBV14 and J is TRBJ1-1; D gene ambiguous. Sequencing input: blood. CDR3 residues: CASSQKSTPGPWLYTEAFF. The CDR3 coding sequence is TGTGCCAGCAGCCAAAAAAGCACCCCGGGCCCCTGGCTGTACACTGAAGCTTTCTTT.